The clone carrying this T cell receptor beta chain was recorded at least ten times. Its specificity is unknown. The entry originates in a study of molecular identifiers for immune sequencing clone quantification. At the level of the study: Replicate RNA came from roughly 18,000 or 92,000 naive CD8 cells and was split five ways, and four parts were sequenced. Study results and limitations: Sharing of a barcode by identical TCR molecules could cause highly expanded clone sizes to be underestimated. Effector cells had over 99% of their molecules in clones above 20 RNA copies, while naive cells had under 1%.

Trimming cost V 5 bases and J 1 base; bases outside gene matches: 13. The CDR3 extends over 18 amino acids. Germline V gene lookup returns CDR1 MDHEN and CDR2 SYDVKM. TCRdb redid the calling of the PCR reads with MiXCR, one entry per CDR3 protein. The sample shows around 470,000 distinct CDR3 sequences, over 20% of them seen only once. Investigators produced naive CD8 libraries from 20,000 to 1,000,000 sorted cells, drawing on 10%, 30% or 50% RNA. The TCR was taken from a human donor in good health. Some libraries in this study had Jurkat cell RNA spiked in. Sequencing was carried out using naive CD8+ T cells from blood, with Jurkat cell RNA spiked in. Subset given: FACS-sorted CD8+CD4-CCR7+CD45RA+ naive T cells. The chain carries TRBV28 and TRBJ2-3; 9 bases line up with TRBD2. The CDR3: CASSGINVASGGTDTQYF. The CDR3 DNA follows: TGTGCCAGCAGTGGGATTAATGTGGCTAGCGGGGGCACAGATACGCAGTATTTT.